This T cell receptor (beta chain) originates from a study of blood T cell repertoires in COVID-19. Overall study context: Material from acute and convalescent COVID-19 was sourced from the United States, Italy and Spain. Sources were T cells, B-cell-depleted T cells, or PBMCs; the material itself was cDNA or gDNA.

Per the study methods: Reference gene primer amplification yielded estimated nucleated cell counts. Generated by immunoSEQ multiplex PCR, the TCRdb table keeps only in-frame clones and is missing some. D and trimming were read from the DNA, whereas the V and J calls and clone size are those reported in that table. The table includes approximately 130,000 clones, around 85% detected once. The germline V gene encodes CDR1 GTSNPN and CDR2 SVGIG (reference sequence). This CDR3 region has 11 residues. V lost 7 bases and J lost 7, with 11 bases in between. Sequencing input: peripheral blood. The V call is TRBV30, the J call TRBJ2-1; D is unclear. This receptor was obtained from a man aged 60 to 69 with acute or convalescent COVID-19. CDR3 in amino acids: CAFSWRNEQFF. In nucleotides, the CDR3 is TGTGCCTTCTCCTGGCGGAATGAGCAGTTCTTC.